A selection of T cell receptor beta chains follows, all from one sample in a study of blood T cell repertoires in COVID-19. The data were produced by immunoSEQ multiplex PCR, yet TCRdb's version contains in-frame clones alone and is incomplete. In the table there are around 90,000 clones, about nine tenths of which are singletons. What was sequenced was peripheral blood. The receptors here all came from a male donor with acute or convalescent COVID-19. CDR3s include the opening cysteine and the closing phenylalanine or tryptophan. D genes are given only for firm matches. The size of a clone is reported for some rows only, either as once, few or many, or as a class for expanded clones.

d_call	clone_size	j_call	v_call	cdr3_aa	cdr3_nt
NA	NA	TRBJ2-5	TRBV7-8	CASSPLETQYF	TGTGCCAGCAGCCCCCTCGAGACCCAGTACTTC
NA	NA	TRBJ1-2	TRBV9	CASSVASQGTYGYTF	TGTGCCAGCAGCGTAGCTAGTCAGGGGACCTATGGCTACACCTTC
NA	NA	TRBJ1-2	TRBV5-1	CASSRDTVGYTF	TGCGCCAGCAGCAGGGACACCGTTGGGTACACCTTC
TRBD2	NA	TRBJ2-1	TRBV4-2	CASSQLAGGPNEQFF	TGTGCCAGCAGCCAACTAGCGGGGGGGCCAAATGAGCAGTTCTTC
NA	few	TRBJ1-5	TRBV30	CAWSPGGDQPQHF	TGTGCCTGGAGTCCCGGGGGTGATCAGCCCCAGCATTTT
TRBD1	NA	TRBJ1-2	TRBV19	CASSGGQGYGYTF	TGTGCCAGTAGTGGGGGACAGGGATATGGCTACACCTTC
NA	NA	TRBJ2-1	TRBV24-1	CATSAVQVSHEQFF	TGTGCCACCAGTGCCGTTCAGGTTTCCCATGAGCAGTTCTTC
TRBD1	NA	TRBJ1-2	TRBV5-4	CASSPLDRESNGYTF	TGTGCCAGCAGCCCGCTTGACAGGGAATCAAACGGCTACACCTTC
TRBD1	NA	TRBJ1-2	TRBV6-5	CASWDRDGNYGYTF	TGTGCCAGCTGGGACAGGGATGGGAACTATGGCTACACCTTC
NA	NA	TRBJ1-2	TRBV29-1	CSVELRTALWSYTF	TGCAGCGTTGAATTACGGACAGCCCTATGGAGCTACACCTTC
NA	once	TRBJ1-1	TRBV12-3/TRBV12-4	CASSLPRTEAFF	TGTGCCAGCAGTTTACCCAGGACTGAAGCTTTCTTT
NA	NA	TRBJ2-1	TRBV9	CASSVGLMGAPLNNEQFF	TGTGCCAGCAGCGTAGGTCTCATGGGAGCCCCACTAAACAATGAGCAGTTCTTC
NA	once	TRBJ1-2	TRBV20-1	CGQGQYGYTF	TGCGGGCAGGGGCAGTATGGCTACACCTTC
TRBD1	NA	TRBJ1-4	TRBV7-9	CASSSGIGQGEKLFF	TGTGCCAGCAGCTCAGGAATAGGACAGGGCGAAAAACTGTTTTTT
NA	NA	TRBJ2-5	TRBV5-4	CASSLYLGEGETQYF	TGTGCCAGCAGCTTGTATCTGGGTGAGGGAGAGACCCAGTACTTC
NA	NA	TRBJ1-2	TRBV5-3	CASLWGRSDPYGYTF	TGTGCCAGTCTCTGGGGGCGGAGCGACCCCTATGGCTACACCTTC
TRBD1	NA	TRBJ1-5	TRBV28	CASSLFRGQGSNQPQHF	TGTGCCAGCAGTTTGTTCCGTGGACAGGGCAGCAATCAGCCCCAGCATTTT
TRBD1	NA	TRBJ2-1	TRBV29-1	CSAGTASYNEQFF	TGCAGCGCAGGGACAGCCTCCTACAATGAGCAGTTCTTC
TRBD1	few	TRBJ1-5	TRBV30	CAWSTGQGSNQPQHF	TGTGCCTGGAGTACTGGACAGGGAAGCAATCAGCCCCAGCATTTT
TRBD1	NA	TRBJ1-6	TRBV19	CASSPRDRVSPLHF	TGTGCCAGTAGTCCCCGGGACAGGGTTTCACCCCTCCACTTT
TRBD1	NA	TRBJ1-1	TRBV7-2	CASSLDTGGYTEAFF	TGTGCCAGCAGCTTAGATACAGGGGGCTACACTGAAGCTTTCTTT
NA	NA	TRBJ1-2	TRBV30	CAWSTEGGRYGYTF	TGTGCCTGGAGCACGGAGGGAGGGCGGTATGGCTACACCTTC
TRBD1	NA	TRBJ2-7	TRBV6-1	CASSEPTGAGYEQYF	TGTGCCAGCAGTGAACCGACAGGGGCTGGCTACGAGCAGTACTTC
TRBD1	NA	TRBJ1-5	TRBV7-9	CASSRQGPNQPQHF	TGTGCCAGCAGTCGACAGGGCCCAAATCAGCCCCAGCATTTT
NA	NA	TRBJ1-3	TRBV5-5	CASSPWGQISGNTIYF	TGTGCCAGCAGCCCATGGGGGCAAATCTCTGGAAACACCATATATTTT
TRBD1	NA	TRBJ1-4	TRBV5-1	CASSPRQGNEKLFF	TGCGCCAGCAGCCCTCGACAGGGGAATGAAAAACTGTTTTTT
NA	NA	TRBJ2-7	TRBV5-1	CASSLAAGIRYEQYF	TGCGCCAGCAGCTTGGCCGCGGGGATACGCTACGAGCAGTACTTC
NA	NA	TRBJ2-7	TRBV6-5	CASSYGQGLYEQYF	TGTGCCAGCAGTTACGGGCAGGGTCTGTACGAGCAGTACTTC
TRBD1	NA	TRBJ1-2	TRBV7-2	CASSLSGQGLSGYTF	TGTGCCAGCAGCTTATCGGGACAGGGGCTCAGTGGCTACACCTTC
NA	NA	TRBJ1-1	TRBV18	CASSPNQATEAFF	TGTGCCAGCTCACCGAATCAAGCCACTGAAGCTTTCTTT
TRBD1	NA	TRBJ1-4	TRBV19	CASSLQGGIEKLFF	TGTGCCAGTAGTCTACAGGGGGGAATTGAAAAACTGTTTTTT
NA	NA	TRBJ2-7	TRBV19	CASSRQISSYEQYF	TGTGCCAGTAGTAGGCAGATAAGCTCCTACGAGCAGTACTTC
NA	once	TRBJ1-3	TRBV19	CASSPGSADSNTIYF	TGTGCCAGTAGCCCGGGATCTGCGGACTCCAACACCATATATTTT
NA	NA	TRBJ1-5	TRBV18	CASSTLRDTDSNQPQHF	TGTGCCAGCTCAACTCTCCGGGACACGGATAGCAATCAGCCCCAGCATTTT
TRBD1	NA	TRBJ2-7	TRBV7-6	CASSLDGQGPNEQYF	TGTGCCAGCAGCTTAGACGGACAGGGGCCCAACGAGCAGTACTTC
NA	NA	TRBJ2-1	TRBV5-1	CASSLVGGNSNPFF	TGCGCCAGCAGCTTGGTCGGTGGTAACAGCAACCCGTTCTTC
NA	NA	TRBJ1-4	TRBV20-1	CSASMAPVKLFF	TGCAGTGCTAGTATGGCACCCGTAAAACTGTTTTTT
NA	NA	TRBJ2-7	TRBV14	CASSQGQLDSYEQYF	TGTGCCAGCAGCCAGGGACAACTAGACTCCTACGAGCAGTACTTC
TRBD1	once	TRBJ2-7	TRBV6-5	CASRPGQGGGYEQYF	TGTGCCAGCAGGCCGGGACAGGGGGGAGGGTACGAGCAGTACTTC
NA	once	TRBJ1-4	TRBV6-5	CASTDSTNEKLFF	TGTGCCAGCACGGACTCAACTAATGAAAAACTGTTTTTT
NA	NA	TRBJ1-2	TRBV29-1	CSVRGAGDGYTF	TGCAGCGTTCGGGGGGCAGGGGATGGCTACACCTTC
TRBD1	NA	TRBJ2-5	TRBV4-2	CASSPMGQNQETQYF	TGTGCCAGCAGCCCTATGGGACAGAACCAAGAGACCCAGTACTTC
TRBD2	few	TRBJ2-1	TRBV5-1	CASSLATLAGPNEQFF	TGCGCCAGCAGCTTGGCAACGCTAGCGGGGCCCAATGAGCAGTTCTTC
NA	once	TRBJ1-5	TRBV10-3	CAIKGGNNQPQHF	TGTGCCATCAAGGGGGGGAACAATCAGCCCCAGCATTTT
NA	NA	TRBJ2-2	TRBV5-4	CASSGRDGGPNTGELFF	TGTGCCAGCAGCGGCCGGGACGGGGGGCCGAACACCGGGGAGCTGTTTTTT